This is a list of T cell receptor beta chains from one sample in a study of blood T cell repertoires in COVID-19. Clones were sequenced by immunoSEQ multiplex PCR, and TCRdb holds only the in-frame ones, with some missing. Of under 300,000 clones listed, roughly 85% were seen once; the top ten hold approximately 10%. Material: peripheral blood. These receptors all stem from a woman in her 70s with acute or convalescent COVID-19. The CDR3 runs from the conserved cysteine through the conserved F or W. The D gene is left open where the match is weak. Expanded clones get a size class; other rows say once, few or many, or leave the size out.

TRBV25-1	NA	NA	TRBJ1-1	CASSEWGGVTEAFF	TGTGCCAGCAGTGAATGGGGGGGAGTGACTGAAGCTTTCTTT
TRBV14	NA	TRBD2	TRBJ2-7	CASSPTRGGASGAYEQYF	TGTGCCAGCAGCCCTACAAGAGGAGGGGCAAGCGGGGCCTACGAGCAGTACTTC
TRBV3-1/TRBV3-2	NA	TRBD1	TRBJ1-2	CASSQAGGSYGYTF	TGTGCCAGCAGCCAAGCAGGGGGCAGCTATGGCTACACCTTC
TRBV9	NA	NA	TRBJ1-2	CASSVESWAGDGYTF	TGTGCCAGCAGCGTAGAGTCGTGGGCGGGGGATGGCTACACCTTC
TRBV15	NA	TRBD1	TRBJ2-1	CATSRDRGDEQFF	TGTGCCACCAGCAGGGACAGGGGTGATGAGCAGTTCTTC
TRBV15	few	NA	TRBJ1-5	CATSRVDRRIGQPQHF	TGTGCCACCAGCAGAGTCGACAGGAGGATCGGACAGCCCCAGCATTTT
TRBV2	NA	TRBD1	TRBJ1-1	CASRDRTGTYEAFF	TGTGCCAGCAGAGATAGGACAGGCACCTATGAAGCTTTCTTT
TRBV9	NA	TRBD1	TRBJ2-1	CASSATGQGYNEQFF	TGTGCCAGCAGCGCTACGGGACAGGGATACAATGAGCAGTTCTTC
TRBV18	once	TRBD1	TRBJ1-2	CASSPPGTGGAYGYTF	TGTGCCAGCTCACCGCCCGGGACAGGGGGGGCCTATGGCTACACCTTC
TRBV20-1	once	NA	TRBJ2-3	CSARRTDTQYF	TGCAGTGCTAGGAGAACAGATACGCAGTATTTT
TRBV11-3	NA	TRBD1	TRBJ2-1	CASSFAGTGYNEQFF	TGTGCCAGCAGCTTTGCCGGGACAGGGTACAATGAGCAGTTCTTC
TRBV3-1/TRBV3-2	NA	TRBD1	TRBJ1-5	CASSPGTSGTGVLSGQPQHF	TGTGCCAGCAGCCCCGGAACCTCCGGGACAGGGGTTCTCAGCGGTCAGCCCCAGCATTTT
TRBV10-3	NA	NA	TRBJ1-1	CAISAGAGSLNTEAFF	TGTGCCATCAGTGCGGGTGCAGGGTCCCTGAACACTGAAGCTTTCTTT
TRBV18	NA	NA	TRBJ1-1	CAGFLSGTSEAFF	TGTGCCGGGTTCTTGAGCGGGACCTCTGAAGCTTTCTTT
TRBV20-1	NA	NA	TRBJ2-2	CSASWGVNTGELFF	TGCAGTGCTAGTTGGGGGGTCAACACCGGGGAGCTGTTTTTT
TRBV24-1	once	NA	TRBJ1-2	CATSDFRANYGYTF	TGTGCCACCAGTGATTTCCGAGCTAACTATGGCTACACCTTC
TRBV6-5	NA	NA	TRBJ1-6	CASTRSRDVSPLHF	TGTGCCAGCACCCGCTCCAGGGATGTCTCACCCCTCCACTTT
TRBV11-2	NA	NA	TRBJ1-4	CASSHQGRELFF	TGTGCCAGCAGCCATCAGGGGCGGGAACTGTTTTTT
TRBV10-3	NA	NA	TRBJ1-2	CAISEQVVYGYTF	TGTGCCATCAGTGAACAGGTTGTCTATGGCTACACCTTC
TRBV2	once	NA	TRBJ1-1	CASSVQGLTTRNTEAFF	TGTGCCAGCAGTGTCCAGGGACTTACAACACGGAACACTGAAGCTTTCTTT
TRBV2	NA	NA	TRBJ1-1	CASKLAGGTEAFF	TGTGCCAGCAAATTAGCGGGGGGCACTGAAGCTTTCTTT
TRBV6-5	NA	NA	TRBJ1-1	CASSPRAGAGEAFF	TGTGCCAGCAGCCCGAGGGCAGGAGCTGGTGAGGCTTTCTTT
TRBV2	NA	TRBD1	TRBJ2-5	CASSARTGPQETQYF	TGTGCCAGCAGCGCCCGGACAGGACCCCAAGAGACCCAGTACTTC
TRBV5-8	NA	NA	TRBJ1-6	CASSPGVGILHF	TGTGCCAGCAGCCCAGGGGTCGGAATTCTCCACTTT
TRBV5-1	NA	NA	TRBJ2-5	CASSLPGSLQETQYF	TGCGCCAGCAGCTTGCCCGGGAGCCTCCAAGAGACCCAGTACTTC
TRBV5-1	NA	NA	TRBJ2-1	CASKASGRDSVF	TGCGCCAGCAAGGCCTCCGGGCGGGACAGCGTCTTC
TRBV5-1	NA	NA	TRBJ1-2	CASKRAYSNYGYTF	TGCGCCAGCAAAAGAGCTTACTCTAACTATGGCTACACCTTC
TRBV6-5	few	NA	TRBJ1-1	CASNPGPGANTEAFF	TGTGCCAGCAACCCCGGGCCAGGGGCGAACACTGAAGCTTTCTTT
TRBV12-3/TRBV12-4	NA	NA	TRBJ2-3	CASSLDGITQYF	TGTGCCAGCAGTTTAGACGGGATTACGCAGTATTTT
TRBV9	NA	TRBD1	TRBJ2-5	CASSGGAGGETQYF	TGTGCCAGCAGCGGAGGGGCAGGGGGAGAGACCCAGTACTTC
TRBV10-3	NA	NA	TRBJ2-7	CAISPDRNYEQYF	TGTGCCATCAGCCCCGACAGGAACTACGAGCAGTACTTC
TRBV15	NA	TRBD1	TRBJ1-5	CATRTEGTGGPRNQPQHF	TGTGCCACCAGGACCGAGGGGACAGGGGGGCCCCGCAATCAGCCCCAGCATTTT
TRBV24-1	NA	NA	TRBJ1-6	CATSDPRGGNNSPLHF	TGTGCCACCAGTGATCCGAGGGGAGGCAATAATTCACCCCTCCACTTT
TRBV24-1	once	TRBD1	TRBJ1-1	CATAGTANTEAFF	TGTGCCACAGCCGGGACAGCGAACACTGAAGCTTTCTTT
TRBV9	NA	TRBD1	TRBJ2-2	CASSGRQGRNTGELFF	TGTGCCAGCAGCGGTAGACAGGGCCGAAACACCGGGGAGCTGTTTTTT
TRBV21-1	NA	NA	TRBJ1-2	CASFYTGGDYTF	TGTGCCAGCTTTTATACAGGGGGGGACTACACCTTC
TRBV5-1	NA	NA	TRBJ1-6	CASSPGLANSPLHF	TGCGCCAGCAGCCCGGGACTGGCCAATTCACCCCTCCACTTT
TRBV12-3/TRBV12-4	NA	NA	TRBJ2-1	CASRTDSYNEQFF	TGTGCCAGCAGGACGGACAGTTACAATGAGCAGTTCTTC
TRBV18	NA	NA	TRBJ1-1	CASSPRTAEGTEAFF	TGTGCCAGCTCACCCCGGACGGCAGAGGGTACTGAAGCTTTCTTT
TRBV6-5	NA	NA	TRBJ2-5	CASSLARARRETQYF	TGTGCCAGCAGCCTAGCCCGGGCGAGAAGAGAGACCCAGTACTTC
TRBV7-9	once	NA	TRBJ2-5	CASSATFSTENRETQYF	TGTGCCAGCAGCGCGACCTTCTCGACAGAGAACCGGGAGACCCAGTACTTC
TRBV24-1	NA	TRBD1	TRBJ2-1	CATSDLTGGTYNEQFF	TGTGCCACCAGTGATTTGACAGGGGGGACCTACAATGAGCAGTTCTTC
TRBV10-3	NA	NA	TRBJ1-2	CAISTDSNYGYTF	TGTGCCATCAGTACCGACAGTAACTATGGCTACACCTTC